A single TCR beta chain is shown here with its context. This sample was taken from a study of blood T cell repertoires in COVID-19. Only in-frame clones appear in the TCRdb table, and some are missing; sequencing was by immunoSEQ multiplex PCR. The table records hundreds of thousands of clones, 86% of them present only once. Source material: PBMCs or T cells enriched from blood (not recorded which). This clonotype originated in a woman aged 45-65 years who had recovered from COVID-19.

The CDR3 region has the DNA TGTGCCGGGGCCTGGGATACGCAGTATTTT. Translation: CAGAWDTQYF. This chain uses TRBV2 with TRBJ2-3, with a weak D call TRBD1 (5 bases). Germline V CDR1 and CDR2: SNHLY, FYNNEI. V dropped 11 bases and J dropped 6 bases, with 9 bases sitting between them. CDR3 length equals 10 residues. Full variable domain (rest looked up from reference TRBV2 and TRBJ2-3): EPEVTQTPSHQVTQMGQEVILRCVPISNHLYFYWYRQILGQKVEFLVSFYNNEISEKSEIFDDQFSVERPDGSNFTLKIRSTKLEDSAMYFCAGAWDTQYFGPGTRLTVL.